This section outlines one TCR beta chain sequence together with its context. Its antigen is currently not known. It has no much larger one-base neighbor in the sample; base qualities were not kept. Library preparation used the immunoSEQ multiplex PCR assay. Rearranged TCR beta chain sequences were amplified with the hsTCRB Kit following the manufacturer's protocol. TCRB libraries were sequenced on an Illumina MiSeq. Processing in the source paper ran as follows. The proprietary platform of the kit vendor was used for demultiplexing, trimming and gene mapping. The immuneACCESS repertoire file appears here via TCRdb, limited to in-frame rearrangements. These files lack a portion of the clones; in checked studies, under half of the deficit traces to unresolved V genes, and the cause of the others is not known. Clone size and V and J calls were adopted from that table, with D and trimming inferred from the DNA. This sample holds more than 50,000 clones; about 80% were observed only once. The leading ten clones occupy approximately 6% of the sample.

The data were obtained in a study of a mutant IDH1 vaccine in newly diagnosed glioma (dated by TCRdb to the early 2020s). A note on the overall study: Patients were given eight vaccinations, in weeks 1, 3, 5, 7, 11, 15, 19 and 23, which matched visits V03 through V10. Vaccination began 4-6 weeks after radiotherapy alone, or alongside temozolomide cycles in the chemotherapy-containing groups. Of the 32 patients who were treated, about 62% were male and 37.5% were female, and the mean age was roughly 40 years. Before enrollment, patients had received standard therapy of radiotherapy alone, temozolomide alone, or radiochemotherapy with temozolomide; most received the combination. Peripheral blood samples were drawn at six visits, namely V03 (baseline), V05, V07, V10, V12 and V13. For exploratory analyses, longitudinal TCRB deep sequencing was carried out in around 26 treated patients wherever samples were available.

General conclusions and limits of the study: Immune responses induced by the vaccine were seen in around 94% of patients across multiple MHC alleles. Selection of PBMC samples for TCRB deep sequencing was based on availability. The authors stated that sample limitations prevented analyses of patient blood samples from being reproduced. Changes in the top peripheral T cell clonotypes picked up by TCRB sequencing did not appear to be linked to pseudoprogression.

According to the study, the label for this sample's time point signals: week 11, during vaccination. Every vaccine dose consisted of 300 ug of a 20-mer mutant IDH1 peptide in Montanide, administered subcutaneously together with topical imiquimod. Newly diagnosed WHO grade 3 or 4 IDH1-mutant astrocytomas showing loss of nuclear ATRX were present in the donors. The samples were drawn from NOA16, a multicentre, single-arm, open-label phase I trial in Germany that tested a mutant IDH1 peptide vaccine in humans for the first time. The DNeasy Blood and Tissue Kit was used to extract genomic DNA from EDTA blood for TCRB sequencing. From cysteine to phenylalanine, the CDR3 is 14 amino acids long. Here the CDR3 DNA is all that survives: 42 bases in frame from base 1. CDR1 ENHRY and CDR2 SYGVKD are derived from the germline V gene. The V and J ends are trimmed by 2 bases and 4 bases, leaving 8 bases between them.

The sequenced sample was PBMCs, obtained from a glioma patient whose treatment included an IDH1 peptide vaccine. This sequence uses TRBV10-3 and TRBJ2-2, with a weak D call of TRBD2 (6 bases match). This sequence originates from a man aged 45 to 65 with glioma. In nucleotide form, the sequence is TGTGCCATCAGTGAGCGGGAGCTCACCGGGGAGCTGTTTTTT. It translates to CAISERELTGELFF.